The entry that follows covers one T cell receptor beta chain sequence. The CDR3 has 15 amino acids. V was trimmed by 6 bases and J by 4 bases, leaving 16 bases between them. Germline CDR1 reads LNHDA; CDR2 reads SQIVND (reference sequence). The data are from a study of beta chain features in type 1 diabetes. TCRB transcripts that were expressed got sequenced, as all of the isolated RNA had been reverse transcribed. TCRdb's copy holds only in-frame clones and misses some; the assay was immunoSEQ multiplex PCR. Altogether hundreds of thousands of clones are present, about 11% being singletons, with the ten largest covering about 0.015%.

The source of this sequence is a young woman in good health. The sequenced sample was naive CD4+ T cells from blood. This chain joins TRBV19 and TRBJ2-1, with D possibly being TRBD1 (6 bases). The CDR3: CASSPRTVVYNEQFF. The DNA for the CDR3 is TGTGCCAGTAGCCCCAGGACAGTGGTATACAATGAGCAGTTCTTC.